These 27 T cell receptor beta chains came from one sample sequenced in a study of blood T cell repertoires in COVID-19. Profiling relied on immunoSEQ multiplex PCR, and the TCRdb table lists in-frame clones only, not all of them. The sample has about 180,000 clones; approximately 88% are singletons. The sequencing sample was made of peripheral blood. The receptor set was obtained from a woman younger than 45 with acute or convalescent COVID-19.

The chain is built from TRBV21-1 and TRBJ2-7; the DNA was not compared with TRBD2, the D call given in the table. TRBV21-1 is noted as a pseudogene. This CDR3 comprises 15 residues. CDR3 in amino acids: CASSPLPGGNYEQYF. CDR3 DNA sequence: TGTGCCAGCAGCCCCCTCCCCGGCGGGAACTACGAGCAGTACTTC.

The CDR3 reads CASSSSDRAFEQPQHF. CDR3 nucleotides: TGTGCCAGCAGCAGTTCGGACAGGGCTTTTGAACAGCCCCAGCATTTT. The chain carries TRBV7-9 and TRBJ1-5; 8 nucleotides align to TRBD1. The junction had 13 bases not matched to a gene; V was cut back by 5 bases and J by 7 bases. The CDR3 runs to 16 residues. Germline loops: CDR1 SEHNR, CDR2 FQNEAQ (reference sequence).

V gene TRBV3-1 (or the pseudogene TRBV3-2) combines with J gene TRBJ2-2, with TRBD2 matching 7 bases. Per the germline V gene, CDR1 is LGHDT and CDR2 is YNNKEL (reference sequence). The V segment lost 8 bases and the J segment 4 bases; nucleotides outside the gene matches: 7. This CDR3 comprises 14 residues. The CDR3 loop is CASWRTGGTGELFF. Here the CDR3 DNA reads TGTGCCAGCTGGCGGACGGGGGGCACCGGGGAGCTGTTTTTT.

This rearrangement joins TRBV6-5 to TRBJ2-5; 8 bases line up with TRBD1. This CDR3 has 12 amino acids. Trimming removed 6 bases from V and 5 bases from J; junction bases left unmatched: 2. Germline loops: CDR1 MNHEY, CDR2 SVGAGI. The CDR3 loop is CASRDREETQYF. In DNA, the CDR3 is TGTGCCAGCAGGGACAGGGAGGAGACCCAGTACTTC.

This chain connects TRBV25-1 to TRBJ2-1; TRBD2 might be the D (5 bases). CDR1 is MGHDK and CDR2 is SYGVNS in the germline V gene. The CDR3 consists of 14 residues. Trimming left V 4 bases short and J 5 bases short, with 12 bases between. CDR3 bases: TGTGCCAGCAGTGCCTACGGGGAACACAATGAGCAGTTCTTC. Encoded protein: CASSAYGEHNEQFF.

This clone was detected a few times. The rearrangement joins TRBV9 to TRBJ1-1; perhaps TRBD1 as D (6 bases). Trimming took 3 bases from V and 5 from J, leaving 11 bases between them. Germline loops: CDR1 SGDLS, CDR2 YYNGEE. The CDR3 loop spans 13 amino acids. The CDR3 DNA reads TGTGCCAGCAGCGAAAGGGGGAAGACTGAAGCTTTCTTT. It is translated as CASSERGKTEAFF.

The chain is built from TRBV3-1 (or the pseudogene TRBV3-2) and TRBJ1-2; tentative D call: TRBD1 (5 bases). The CDR3 sequence is 14 residues long. With 1 base removed from V and 4 bases from J, the gap between germline ends came to 10 bases. Per germline, CDR1 LGHDT and CDR2 YNNKEL (reference sequence). The CDR3 DNA sequence: TGTGCCAGCAGCCAAGCCACAGGCACCTATGGCTACACCTTC. This sequence encodes CASSQATGTYGYTF.

The chain employs TRBV28 and TRBJ2-1, with D perhaps TRBD2 (5 bases). Trimming removed 7 bases at V and 5 bases at J, with 18 bases between. Germline V lookup: CDR1 MDHEN, CDR2 SYDVKM. This CDR3 has 15 residues. The CDR3 region is CASTDSGLTNNEQFF. The CDR3 coding sequence is TGTGCCAGCACCGATTCAGGACTCACCAACAATGAGCAGTTCTTC.

The chain combines TRBV12-3 or TRBV12-4 with TRBJ2-1; D is uncertain. This CDR3 is built from 13 residues. Trimming left V 4 bases short and J 4 bases short, with 8 bases between. DNA for the CDR3: TGTGCCAGCAGTTCTAACGGGTACAATGAGCAGTTCTTC. Protein product: CASSSNGYNEQFF.

This chain uses TRBV7-9 with TRBJ2-1; tentatively, D is TRBD1 (5 bases). Germline CDR1 reads SEHNR; CDR2 reads FQNEAQ (reference sequence). The CDR3 loop spans 11 amino acids. V lost 2 bases and J lost 12, with 8 bases in between. The DNA for the CDR3 is TGTGCCAGCAGCTTAAGGGGTACGCAGTTCTTC. It specifies CASSLRGTQFF.

The rearrangement uses TRBV10-1 and TRBJ2-1, with D possibly TRBD2 on 6 matching bases. V lost 11 bases, J lost 11 bases, and 16 bases lay in between. The CDR3 totals 11 residues. Germline V gene sequence: CDR1 WNHNN, CDR2 SYGVQD (reference sequence). The CDR3, as DNA: TGCGCCGGCCTAACGGGGGACCAGCAGTTCTTC. Protein: CAGLTGDQQFF.

This clone has a single count. The rearrangement joins TRBV11-3 to TRBJ2-7; D possibly corresponds to TRBD2 (6 bases). Between the trimmed V and J ends, which lost 3 bases and 2 bases, there was a span of 8 bases. Germline V gene data show CDR1 as SGHNT and CDR2 as YENEEA. CDR3 length: 13 residues. In DNA form, the CDR3 reads TGTGCCAGCAGCTTCCAGCGGGCCTACGAGCAGTACTTC. Amino acids: CASSFQRAYEQYF.

The chain combines TRBV5-1 with TRBJ2-2; no reliable D call. Trimming took 0 bases from V and 1 from J, leaving 10 bases between them. This CDR3 spans 16 amino acids. Germline lookup yields CDR1 SGHRS and CDR2 YFSETQ. CDR3 sequence (DNA): TGCGCCAGCAGCTTGGGGGCAGAAAAGAACACCGGGGAGCTGTTTTTT. Its translation: CASSLGAEKNTGELFF.

This clone was recorded only once. This chain links TRBV14 with TRBJ2-7; 13 nucleotides match TRBD2. This CDR3 has 15 amino acids. Trimming cost V 1 base and J 4 bases; bases outside gene matches: 1. The germline V gene encodes CDR1 SGHDN and CDR2 FVKESK. The CDR3 sequence: CASSQGLAGGYEQYF. The DNA for the CDR3 is TGTGCCAGCAGCCAAGGACTAGCGGGAGGTTACGAGCAGTACTTC.

This clone was picked up one time. The chain joins TRBV28 to TRBJ1-2; a weak D match, TRBD1 (5 bases). With 2 bases removed from V and 3 bases from J, the gap between germline ends came to 7 bases. Germline-derived CDR1 and CDR2 are MDHEN and SYDVKM. The CDR3 has 13 amino acids. In DNA form, the CDR3 reads TGTGCCAGCAGTTTAACAGGAGACTATGGCTACACCTTC. Its protein product is CASSLTGDYGYTF.

This chain links TRBV3-1 (or the pseudogene TRBV3-2) with TRBJ2-1, with D perhaps TRBD1 (6 bases). Germline V lookup: CDR1 LGHDT, CDR2 YNNKEL (reference sequence). This CDR3 has 15 residues. V lost 1 base and J 1 base, leaving 8 bases between the germline ends. The CDR3 nucleotides read TGTGCCAGCAGCCAAGCACAGGGTTCCTACAATGAGCAGTTCTTC. It is translated as CASSQAQGSYNEQFF.

V usage is TRBV28 and J usage is TRBJ1-5, with D perhaps TRBD1 (6 bases). The CDR3 totals 15 residues. In germline, CDR1 is MDHEN, CDR2 SYDVKM. The V end lost 6 bases, the J end lost 1 base, and 13 bases lay between the germline ends. The CDR3 nucleotides are TGTGCCAGCAGAGACGACAGGACGAGCAATCAGCCCCAGCATTTT. This translates into CASRDDRTSNQPQHF. Full variable domain (remainder filled in from reference TRBV28 and TRBJ1-5): DVKVTQSSRYLVKRTGEKVFLECVQDMDHENMFWYRQDPGLGLRLIYFSYDVKMKEKGDIPEGYSVSREKKERFSLILESASTNQTSMYLCASRDDRTSNQPQHFGDGTRLSIL.

The CDR3 region is CASSLGTTNTEAFF. The CDR3 bases are TGCGCCAGCAGCTTGGGGACTACGAACACTGAAGCTTTCTTT. The J gene is TRBJ1-1, the V gene TRBV5-1; no definite D call. Germline V gene sequence: CDR1 SGHRS, CDR2 YFSETQ. Trimming shortened V by 0 bases and J by 1 base, and 7 bases separated the two germline ends. The CDR3 sequence is 14 residues long. Based on the CDR3 plus reference TRBV5-1 and TRBJ1-1, the full variable domain is KAGVTQTPRYLIKTRGQQVTLSCSPISGHRSVSWYQQTPGQGLQFLFEYFSETQRNKGNFPGRFSGRQFSNSRSEMNVSTLELGDSALYLCASSLGTTNTEAFFGQGTRLTVV.

J is TRBJ2-6 and V is TRBV5-1; maybe TRBD2 (5 bases). Germline assignment: CDR1 SGHRS and CDR2 YFSETQ. With 0 bases removed from V and 4 bases from J, the gap between germline ends came to 17 bases. CDR3 length: 18 amino acids. The CDR3 protein is CASSLGSVLRLGANVLTF. Written as DNA, the CDR3 is TGCGCCAGCAGCTTGGGATCAGTTCTTCGACTAGGGGCCAACGTCCTGACTTTC.

The chain links TRBV14 to TRBJ1-1, with D possibly being TRBD1 (5 bases). The CDR3 is 14 residues long. Deletions cut 4 bases from V and 4 bases from J, with 13 bases between. Germline values: CDR1 SGHDN, CDR2 FVKESK. The CDR3 DNA reads as TGTGCCAGCAGCCTCGGGGGTAAGGGCACTGAAGCTTTCTTT. Its protein product is CASSLGGKGTEAFF.

This rearrangement joins TRBV19 to TRBJ2-1, with a weak D call TRBD1 (6 bases). V lost 3 bases and J 4 bases, leaving 13 bases between the germline ends. The CDR3 is 15 amino acids. Germline V lookup: CDR1 LNHDA, CDR2 SQIVND (reference sequence). Here the CDR3 reads CASSMQGQSYNEQFF. The CDR3 region has the DNA TGTGCCAGTAGTATGCAGGGACAATCGTACAATGAGCAGTTCTTC.

The chain joins TRBV14 to TRBJ2-1; perhaps TRBD2 as D (6 bases). The CDR3 has 14 residues. CDR1 and CDR2 from the germline V gene are SGHDN and FVKESK. V was clipped by 4 bases and J by 9 bases, with 16 bases between them. The DNA of the CDR3 is TGTGCCAGCAGCCCCCCGGGGGTCCGTGGTGAGCAGTTCTTC. Translated, it gives CASSPPGVRGEQFF. Filled out from reference TRBV14 and TRBJ2-1, the complete variable domain reads EAGVTQFPSHSVIEKGQTVTLRCDPISGHDNLYWYRRVMGKEIKFLLHFVKESKQDESGMPNNRFLAERTGGTYSTLKVQPAELEDSGVYFCASSPPGVRGEQFFGPGTRLTVL.

This chain uses TRBV6-5 with TRBJ2-7; 8 bases match TRBD1. The V gene end was trimmed by 9 bases and the J gene end by 5 bases; junction bases not matched to a gene: 6. The CDR3 spans 12 residues. Germline V gene lookup returns CDR1 MNHEY and CDR2 SVGAGI. CDR3 nucleotides: TGTGCCAGAAGGACAGGGAAACACGAGCAGTACTTC. It is translated as CARRTGKHEQYF.

The chain has TRBV28 and TRBJ1-4; D gene uncertain. V was trimmed by 7 bases and J by 8 bases, leaving 11 bases between them. The CDR3 is 12 amino acids. CDR1 and CDR2 from the germline V gene are MDHEN and SYDVKM. The CDR3 DNA reads TGTGCCAGCACAGCCGAGGGAGAAAAACTGTTTTTT. Amino acids: CASTAEGEKLFF.

V is TRBV3-1 (or the pseudogene TRBV3-2) and J is TRBJ2-3; 15 nucleotides line up with TRBD2. The CDR3 has 18 residues. Germline CDR1 reads LGHDT; CDR2 reads YNNKEL (reference sequence). With 0 bases clipped from V and 4 bases from J, the junction kept 5 bases outside the gene matches. DNA of the CDR3: TGTGCCAGCAGCCAAGAAGGACTAGCGGGAGGGCCCCCAGATACGCAGTATTTT. Translation gives CASSQEGLAGGPPDTQYF.

V gene TRBV12-3 or TRBV12-4 combines with J gene TRBJ2-2, with D maybe TRBD1 (5 bases). V was cut by 5 bases and J by 10 bases, with 11 bases left in between. This CDR3 spans 12 amino acids. The CDR3 sequence is CASSPQGEELFF. The CDR3 region has the DNA TGTGCCAGCAGTCCCCAGGGTGAGGAGCTGTTTTTT.

The chain is built from TRBV10-3 and TRBJ1-5; 7 nucleotides agree with TRBD1. V dropped 2 bases and J dropped 0; count of bases not matched to a gene: 7. Germline-derived CDR1 and CDR2 are ENHRY and SYGVKD. This CDR3 is built from 17 residues. This chain's CDR3 is CAISERETGFSNQPQHF. The CDR3 DNA follows: TGTGCCATCAGTGAGCGGGAGACAGGGTTTAGCAATCAGCCCCAGCATTTT.